A few counts support the clone carrying this T cell receptor beta chain. Its cognate antigen is unknown. TCRdb fed the RACE reads into MiXCR, producing one record per CDR3 protein. The sample shows 350,000 to 400,000 distinct CDR3 sequences, 5.1% of them seen only once. The data were taken from a study of human T cells and chemical hapten exposure. Study as a whole: Affected patients, primarily female, had alopecia areata, totalis or universalis. Small differences in pooled library volume mainly drove the variation in TCR yields per sample.

Germline CDR1 is SGHTA and CDR2 is FQGNSA. The junction had 1 base not matched to a gene; V was cut back by 4 bases and J by 7 bases. This CDR3 has 12 residues. Time point denoted: pre-sensitization, week 0. Treatment indicated: therapeutic diphenylcyclopropenone sensitization with weekly scalp DPC. Regarding the study as a whole: In comparison with controls, expanded TCRs gave rise to a significantly larger number of large CDR3 similarity clusters. The number of TCRs above 1 in 1000 frequency did not change after DPC sensitization.

The receptor comes from a woman in her forties or fifties with alopecia areata. Some clones in this sample may be carry-over from other donors' samples. The chain combines TRBV7-2 with TRBJ2-1; TRBD1 agrees at 7 bases. Material: whole blood, obtained in connection with sensitization to the hapten diphenylcyclopropenone (DPC). The CDR3 protein is CASSSTGNEQFF. Written as DNA, the CDR3 is TGTGCCAGCAGCTCGACAGGGAATGAGCAGTTCTTC.